Below, one TCR beta chain is given with its context. Repertoires were generated with immunoSEQ multiplex PCR, while TCRdb's copy carries only in-frame clones and drops some. Of around 50,000 clones in the sample, roughly 93% are singletons; the top ten hold 3.5% to 4.5%. This sample stems from a study of T cell changes during pregnancy in multiple sclerosis. J lost 3 bases, V lost 1 base, and 3 bases had no gene match. Germline-derived CDR1 and CDR2 are MNHEY and SMNVEV (reference sequence). The CDR3 contains 16 residues. The sample consisted of CD8+ T cells from peripheral blood mononuclear cells, taken in the second trimester of pregnancy. The chain links TRBV27 to TRBJ2-2, with 9 bases aligning to TRBD1. The clonotype was recovered from a female donor with multiple sclerosis, enrolled in a pregnancy study. CDR3 residues: CASSLYTGGYTGELFF. The CDR3 coding sequence is TGTGCCAGCAGTTTATACACAGGGGGCTACACCGGGGAGCTGTTTTTT.